This is a list of T cell receptor beta chains from one sample in a study of T cells in Graves' hyperthyroidism and ophthalmopathy. TCRdb called the multiplex PCR reads again in MiXCR, with one record for every CDR3 protein. The table shows roughly 840,000 distinct CDR3 sequences, with 35% to 45% occurring only once. The source material was blood. All receptors derive from a man aged 18 to 29 with Graves' hyperthyroidism. CDR3s include the opening cysteine and the closing phenylalanine or tryptophan. The D gene is left open where the match is weak. Size tells how often a clone was seen (once, few, many) or the class of an expanded clone, and some rows leave it out.

d_call	v_call	j_call	clone_size	cdr3_aa	cdr3_nt
-	TRBV20-1	TRBJ1-6	few	CSANGEKGSYNSPLHF	TGCAGTGCTAACGGGGAAAAGGGCTCCTATAATTCACCCCTCCACTTT
-	TRBV5-6	TRBJ1-5	few	CASSPPGRGDQPQHF	TGTGCCAGCAGCCCTCCTGGGAGGGGGGACCAGCCCCAGCATTTT
TRBD1	TRBV7-2	TRBJ1-6	-	CASSLYRGQSPLHF	TGTGCCAGCAGCTTATACAGGGGACAGTCACCCCTCCACTTT
TRBD1	TRBV20-1	TRBJ1-2	many	CSASRTGNYGYTF	TGCAGTGCTAGCCGGACAGGGAACTATGGCTACACCTTC
-	TRBV2	TRBJ1-1	many	CASSDREGGEAFF	TGTGCCAGCAGTGACAGGGAGGGAGGTGAAGCTTTCTTT
TRBD2	TRBV7-2	TRBJ2-6	few	CASSSRLAGGSSSGANVLTF	TGTGCCAGCAGCTCGCGACTAGCGGGAGGGTCCAGCTCTGGGGCCAACGTCCTGACTTTC
TRBD2	TRBV29-1	TRBJ2-5	-	CSVVGGGKETQYF	TGCAGCGTTGTGGGGGGGGGGAAAGAGACCCAGTACTTC
TRBD1	TRBV15	TRBJ1-2	-	CATSRDLLSSLTGQLGGYTF	TGTGCCACCAGCAGAGACCTTCTCAGCTCCTTAACGGGACAGCTAGGTGGCTACACCTTC
-	TRBV2	TRBJ2-5	-	CASTISAGYWETQYF	TGTGCCAGCACCATTTCGGCCGGGTACTGGGAGACCCAGTACTTC
-	TRBV14	TRBJ1-2	-	CASSHQGTLYGYTF	TGTGCCAGCAGCCACCAGGGAACCCTCTATGGCTACACCTTC
TRBD2	TRBV12-3/TRBV12-4	TRBJ2-5	-	CASSSQRELETQYF	TGTGCCAGCAGTTCACAGCGGGAGTTGGAGACCCAGTACTTC
TRBD2	TRBV5-1	TRBJ2-7	many	CASSWTSGDYEQYF	TGCGCCAGCAGTTGGACTAGCGGAGACTACGAGCAGTACTTC
-	TRBV6-5	TRBJ1-2	few	CASSYSLSVGGGYTF	TGTGCCAGCAGTTACTCCCTGAGTGTAGGTGGCGGCTACACCTTC
-	TRBV6-6	TRBJ2-5	-	CASSVGGGGYQETQYF	TGTGCCAGCAGTGTAGGGGGCGGGGGGTACCAAGAGACCCAGTACTTC
TRBD1	TRBV19	TRBJ2-7	-	CASSPGQFLEYEQYF	TGTGCCAGTAGTCCGGGACAGTTCTTGGAGTACGAGCAGTACTTC
TRBD2	TRBV19	TRBJ2-5	few	CASSMFQRGPSRETQYF	TGTGCCAGTAGTATGTTCCAGCGGGGGCCCTCGAGGGAGACCCAGTACTTC
-	TRBV7-6	TRBJ2-5	many	CASSISGPQETQYF	TGTGCCAGCAGCATAAGCGGGCCCCAAGAGACCCAGTACTTC
-	TRBV7-9	TRBJ1-1	many	CASSLARGGHTEAFF	TGTGCCAGCAGCTTAGCACGGGGAGGGCACACTGAAGCTTTCTTT
-	TRBV29-1	TRBJ2-5	many	CSVPRGQGMETQYF	TGCAGCGTGCCCCGTGGGCAGGGGATGGAGACCCAGTACTTC
-	TRBV6-5	TRBJ1-6	many	CASSAKGVGSPLHF	TGTGCCAGCAGTGCGAAAGGAGTAGGGTCACCCCTCCACTTT
-	TRBV12-5	TRBJ2-7	-	CASGLPLGQTYEQYF	TGTGCTAGTGGTTTGCCACTCGGACAGACCTACGAGCAGTACTTC
-	TRBV19	TRBJ1-1	few	CASSFGFIDSDLNTEAFF	TGTGCCAGTAGTTTCGGATTCATCGACAGCGACCTGAACACTGAAGCTTTCTTT
TRBD1	TRBV9	TRBJ1-1	many	CASSVGDRPNTEAFF	TGTGCCAGCAGCGTAGGGGACAGACCAAACACTGAAGCTTTCTTT
-	TRBV20-1	TRBJ2-7	many	CSALVEAPYEQYF	TGCAGTGCCTTAGTTGAGGCGCCCTACGAGCAGTACTTC
TRBD1	TRBV4-2	TRBJ1-2	-	CASSPLDREAGYTF	TGTGCCAGCAGCCCCTTGGACAGGGAGGCCGGCTACACCTTC
-	TRBV28	TRBJ2-7	few	CASSKTAYEQYF	TGTGCCAGCAGCAAGACAGCCTACGAGCAGTACTTC
TRBD1	TRBV19	TRBJ1-1	many	CASSLGTGRNTEAFF	TGTGCCAGTAGTCTCGGGACAGGCCGAAACACTGAAGCTTTCTTT
-	TRBV7-2	TRBJ1-1	-	CASSFDRGGEAFF	TGTGCCAGCAGCTTTGATCGGGGAGGAGAAGCTTTCTTT
TRBD1	TRBV10-3	TRBJ2-2	few	CATGSDRGAGELFF	TGTGCCACCGGTTCGGACAGGGGAGCCGGGGAGCTGTTTTTT
-	TRBV7-2	TRBJ2-2	once	CASSSDYAGELFF	TGTGCCAGCAGCTCGGACTACGCCGGGGAGCTGTTTTTT
-	TRBV10-3	TRBJ1-2	-	CAISDPGGVDNYGYTF	TGTGCCATCAGTGATCCCGGGGGGGTAGATAACTATGGCTACACCTTC
-	TRBV5-1	TRBJ1-5	few	CASSSNRLLLAQHF	TGCGCCAGCAGCTCGAACAGGTTACTCTTAGCCCAGCATTTT
-	TRBV7-2	TRBJ2-2	few	CASSLQREWTGELFF	TGTGCCAGCAGCTTACAACGGGAGTGGACCGGGGAGCTGTTTTTT
-	TRBV6-5	TRBJ2-5	-	CASSRDPGQETQYF	TGTGCCAGCAGTCGGGATCCGGGTCAAGAGACCCAGTACTTC
TRBD1	TRBV5-4	TRBJ2-5	few	CASSTRQGAWETQYF	TGTGCCAGCAGCACCAGACAGGGGGCGTGGGAGACCCAGTACTTC
TRBD1	TRBV29-1	TRBJ1-2	-	CSFAGGYYGYTF	TGCAGCTTCGCAGGGGGCTACTATGGCTACACCTTC
TRBD1	TRBV7-6	TRBJ2-3	-	CASSQDLGQGVNTQYF	TGTGCCAGCAGCCAAGATCTCGGACAGGGCGTCAATACGCAGTATTTT
-	TRBV24-1	TRBJ1-5	many	CATSDKGRGGNQPQHF	TGTGCCACCAGTGATAAGGGCAGGGGAGGCAATCAGCCCCAGCATTTT
-	TRBV5-1	TRBJ1-1	-	CASSLRSTGNTEAFF	TGCGCCAGCAGCTTGCGGTCAACAGGGAACACTGAAGCTTTCTTT
TRBD2	TRBV20-1	TRBJ2-7	many	CSARIGGSYEQYF	TGCAGTGCTAGGATCGGCGGGAGCTACGAGCAGTACTTC
-	TRBV5-4	TRBJ2-7	-	CASSSPQLAYEQYF	TGTGCCAGCAGCTCCCCCCAGTTAGCCTACGAGCAGTACTTC
-	TRBV5-1	TRBJ2-5	-	CASSLADGETQYF	TGCGCCAGCAGCTTGGCCGACGGAGAGACCCAGTACTTC
-	TRBV10-3	TRBJ2-7	-	CAISNAAGEQYF	TGTGCCATCAGTAACGCCGCGGGCGAGCAGTACTTC
-	TRBV19	TRBJ1-5	many	CASSIEGGNQPQHF	TGTGCCAGTAGTATCGAGGGCGGGAATCAGCCCCAGCATTTT
-	TRBV29-1	TRBJ2-7	-	CSVERGGSGYQGYEQYF	TGCAGCGTTGAAAGGGGGGGTAGTGGGTACCAAGGCTACGAGCAGTACTTC
TRBD1	TRBV5-4	TRBJ1-3	few	CASSSPRGLGNTIYF	TGTGCCAGCAGCTCCCCAAGGGGGCTCGGAAACACCATATATTTT
-	TRBV2	TRBJ1-5	many	CASTGGSNQPQHF	TGTGCCAGCACGGGCGGAAGCAATCAGCCCCAGCATTTT
-	TRBV6-1	TRBJ1-2	few	CASSTTGYNNYGYTF	TGTGCCAGCAGCACCACAGGGTATAATAACTATGGCTACACCTTC
-	TRBV6-1	TRBJ2-7	-	CASSERTGILYEQYF	TGTGCCAGCAGTGAACGCACAGGAATACTCTACGAGCAGTACTTC